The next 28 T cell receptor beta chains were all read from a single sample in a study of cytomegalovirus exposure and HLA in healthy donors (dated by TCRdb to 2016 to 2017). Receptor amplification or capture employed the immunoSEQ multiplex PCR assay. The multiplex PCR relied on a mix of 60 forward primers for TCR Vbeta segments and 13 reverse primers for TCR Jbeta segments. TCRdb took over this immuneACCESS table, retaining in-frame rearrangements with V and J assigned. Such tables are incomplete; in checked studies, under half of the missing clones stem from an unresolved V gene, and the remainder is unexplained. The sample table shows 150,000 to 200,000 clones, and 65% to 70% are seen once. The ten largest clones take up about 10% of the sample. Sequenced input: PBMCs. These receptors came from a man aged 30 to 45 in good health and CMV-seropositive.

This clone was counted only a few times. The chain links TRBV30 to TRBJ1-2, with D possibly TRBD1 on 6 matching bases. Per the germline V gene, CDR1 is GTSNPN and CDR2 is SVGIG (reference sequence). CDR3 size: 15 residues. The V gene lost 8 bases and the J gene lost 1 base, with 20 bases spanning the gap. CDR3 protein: CAQEGRGRGNYGYTF. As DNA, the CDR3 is TGTGCCCAGGAGGGGAGGGGCAGGGGTAACTATGGCTACACCTTC.

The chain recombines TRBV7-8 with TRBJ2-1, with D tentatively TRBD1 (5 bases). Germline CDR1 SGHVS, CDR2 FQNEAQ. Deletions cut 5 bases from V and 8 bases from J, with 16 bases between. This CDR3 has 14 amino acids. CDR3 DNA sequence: TGTGCCAGCAGCCCACGTTCAGGGTGGGATGAGCAGTTCTTC. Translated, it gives CASSPRSGWDEQFF.

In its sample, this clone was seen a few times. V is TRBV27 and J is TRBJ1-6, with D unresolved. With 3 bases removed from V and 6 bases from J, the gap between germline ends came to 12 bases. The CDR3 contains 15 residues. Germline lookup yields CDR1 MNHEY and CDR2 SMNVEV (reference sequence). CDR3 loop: CASSLVLIANSPLHF. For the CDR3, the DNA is TGTGCCAGCAGTTTGGTACTTATAGCTAATTCACCCCTCCACTTT.

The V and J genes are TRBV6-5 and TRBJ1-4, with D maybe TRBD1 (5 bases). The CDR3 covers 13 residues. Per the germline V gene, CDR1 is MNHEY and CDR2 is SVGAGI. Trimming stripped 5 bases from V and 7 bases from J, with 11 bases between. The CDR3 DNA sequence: TGTGCCAGCAGTGCTGGACACCTTGAAAAACTGTTTTTT. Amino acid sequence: CASSAGHLEKLFF.

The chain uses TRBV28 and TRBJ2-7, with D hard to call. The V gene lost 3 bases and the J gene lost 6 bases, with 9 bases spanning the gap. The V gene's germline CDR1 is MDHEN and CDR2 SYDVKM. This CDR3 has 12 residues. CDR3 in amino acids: CASSFSLPEQYF. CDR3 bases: TGTGCCAGCAGTTTTAGTCTCCCCGAGCAGTACTTC.

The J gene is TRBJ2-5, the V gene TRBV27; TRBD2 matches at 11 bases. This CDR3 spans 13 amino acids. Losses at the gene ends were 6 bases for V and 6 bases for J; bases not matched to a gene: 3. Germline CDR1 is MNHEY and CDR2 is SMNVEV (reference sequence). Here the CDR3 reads CASRLAGDKTQYF. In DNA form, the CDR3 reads TGTGCCAGCAGACTAGCGGGAGACAAGACCCAGTACTTC.

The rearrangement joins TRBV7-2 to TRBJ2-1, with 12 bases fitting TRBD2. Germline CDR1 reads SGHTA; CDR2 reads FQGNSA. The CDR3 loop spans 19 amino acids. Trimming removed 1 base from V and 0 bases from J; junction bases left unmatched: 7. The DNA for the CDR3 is TGTGCCAGCAGCTTAGGTCGTCTAGCGGGAGGGAGCTCCTACAATGAGCAGTTCTTC. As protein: CASSLGRLAGGSSYNEQFF.

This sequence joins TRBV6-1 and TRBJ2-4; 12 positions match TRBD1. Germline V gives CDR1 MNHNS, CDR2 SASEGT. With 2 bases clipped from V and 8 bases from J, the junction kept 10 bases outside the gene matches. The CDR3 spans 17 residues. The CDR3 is CASSESVRDRGRDIQYF. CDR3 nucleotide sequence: TGTGCCAGCAGTGAATCGGTCAGGGACAGGGGGCGAGACATTCAGTACTTC.

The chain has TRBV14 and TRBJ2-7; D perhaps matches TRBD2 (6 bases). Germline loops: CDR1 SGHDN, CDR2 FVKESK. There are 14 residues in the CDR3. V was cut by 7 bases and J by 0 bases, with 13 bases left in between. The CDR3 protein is CASTNSGGSYEQYF. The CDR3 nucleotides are TGTGCCAGCACCAACTCCGGGGGCTCCTACGAGCAGTACTTC. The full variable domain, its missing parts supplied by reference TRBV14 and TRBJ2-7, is EAGVTQFPSHSVIEKGQTVTLRCDPISGHDNLYWYRRVMGKEIKFLLHFVKESKQDESGMPNNRFLAERTGGTYSTLKVQPAELEDSGVYFCASTNSGGSYEQYFGPGTRLTVT.

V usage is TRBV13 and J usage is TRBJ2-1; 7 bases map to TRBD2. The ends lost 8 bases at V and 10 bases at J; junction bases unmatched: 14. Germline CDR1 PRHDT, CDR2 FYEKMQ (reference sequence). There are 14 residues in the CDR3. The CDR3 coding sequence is TGTGCCAGCGCAACTCTTCCCCTGGGGGGGGAGCAGTTCTTC. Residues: CASATLPLGGEQFF.

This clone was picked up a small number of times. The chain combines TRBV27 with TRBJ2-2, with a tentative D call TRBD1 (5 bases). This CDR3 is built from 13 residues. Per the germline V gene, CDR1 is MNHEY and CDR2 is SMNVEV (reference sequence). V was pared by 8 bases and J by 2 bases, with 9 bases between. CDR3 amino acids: CASGRVNTGELFF. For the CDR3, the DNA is TGTGCCAGCGGCAGGGTAAACACCGGGGAGCTGTTTTTT.

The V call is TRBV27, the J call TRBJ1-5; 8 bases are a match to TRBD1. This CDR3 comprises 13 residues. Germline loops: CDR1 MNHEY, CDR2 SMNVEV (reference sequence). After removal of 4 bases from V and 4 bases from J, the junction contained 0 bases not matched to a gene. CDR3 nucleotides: TGTGCCAGCAGTTGGACAGGGAATCAGCCCCAGCATTTT. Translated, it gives CASSWTGNQPQHF.

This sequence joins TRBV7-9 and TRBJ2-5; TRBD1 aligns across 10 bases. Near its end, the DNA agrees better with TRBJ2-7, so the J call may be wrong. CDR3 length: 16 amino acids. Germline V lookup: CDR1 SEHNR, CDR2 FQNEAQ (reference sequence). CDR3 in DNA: TGTGCCAGCAGCCTTCGGACAGGGGGTTTTTCCTACGAGCAGTACTTC. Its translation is CASSLRTGGFSYEQYF.

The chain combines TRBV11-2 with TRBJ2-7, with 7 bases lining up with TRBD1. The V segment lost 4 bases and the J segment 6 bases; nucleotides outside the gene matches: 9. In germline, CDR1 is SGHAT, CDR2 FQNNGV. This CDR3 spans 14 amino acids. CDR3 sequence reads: CASSSPGQRGEQYF. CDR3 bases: TGTGCCAGCAGCTCTCCGGGACAGAGGGGCGAGCAGTACTTC.

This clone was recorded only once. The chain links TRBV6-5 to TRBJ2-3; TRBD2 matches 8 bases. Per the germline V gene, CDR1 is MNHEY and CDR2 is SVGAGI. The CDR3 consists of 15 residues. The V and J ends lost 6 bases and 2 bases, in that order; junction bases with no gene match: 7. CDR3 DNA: TGTGCCAGCAGGGGATCGGGGGGGAACACAGATACGCAGTATTTT. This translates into CASRGSGGNTDTQYF.

The CDR3 DNA is TGTGCCAGCAGCGTGGAACAGGGACGGCCTAGCACAGATACGCAGTATTTT. It translates to CASSVEQGRPSTDTQYF. This sequence joins TRBV9 and TRBJ2-3; TRBD1 might be the D (6 bases). Germline V gene lookup returns CDR1 SGDLS and CDR2 YYNGEE. The length of the CDR3 is 17 residues. V gave up 2 bases and J gave up 0 bases, with 16 bases separating them.

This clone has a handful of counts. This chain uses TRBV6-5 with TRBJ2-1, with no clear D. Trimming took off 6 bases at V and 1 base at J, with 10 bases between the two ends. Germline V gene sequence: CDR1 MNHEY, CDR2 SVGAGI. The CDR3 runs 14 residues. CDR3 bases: TGTGCCAGCAGCATACGGGTGTCCTACAATGAGCAGTTCTTC. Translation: CASSIRVSYNEQFF.

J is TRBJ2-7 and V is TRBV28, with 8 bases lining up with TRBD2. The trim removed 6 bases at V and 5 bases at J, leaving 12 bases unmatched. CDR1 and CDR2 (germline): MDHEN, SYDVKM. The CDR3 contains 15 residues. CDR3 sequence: CASSGGGHIGDEQYF. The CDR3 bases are TGTGCCAGCAGCGGGGGGGGGCACATCGGGGACGAGCAGTACTTC. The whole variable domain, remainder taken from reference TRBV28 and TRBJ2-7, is DVKVTQSSRYLVKRTGEKVFLECVQDMDHENMFWYRQDPGLGLRLIYFSYDVKMKEKGDIPEGYSVSREKKERFSLILESASTNQTSMYLCASSGGGHIGDEQYFGPGTRLTVT.

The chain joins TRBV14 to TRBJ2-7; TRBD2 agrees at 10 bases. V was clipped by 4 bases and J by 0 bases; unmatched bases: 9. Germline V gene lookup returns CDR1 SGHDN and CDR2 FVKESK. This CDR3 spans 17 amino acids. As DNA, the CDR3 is TGTGCCAGCAGCCGAGGACTAGCGGAAAGTATCTCCTACGAGCAGTACTTC. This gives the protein CASSRGLAESISYEQYF.

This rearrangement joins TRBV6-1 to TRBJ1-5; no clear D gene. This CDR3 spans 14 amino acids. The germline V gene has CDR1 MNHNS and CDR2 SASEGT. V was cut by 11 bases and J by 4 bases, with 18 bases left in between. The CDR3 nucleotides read TGTGCCGGCACCTCCTTAGTGCGGAATCAGCCCCAGCATTTT. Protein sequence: CAGTSLVRNQPQHF.

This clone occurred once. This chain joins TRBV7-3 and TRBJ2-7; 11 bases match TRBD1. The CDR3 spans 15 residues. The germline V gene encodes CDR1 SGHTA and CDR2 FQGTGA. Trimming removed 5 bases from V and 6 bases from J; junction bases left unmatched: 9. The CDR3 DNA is TGTGCCAGCAGCAGTGGACAGGGGGCATATTCCGAGCAGTACTTC. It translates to CASSSGQGAYSEQYF.

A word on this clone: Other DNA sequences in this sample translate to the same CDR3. The CDR3 sequence is CASSSTSGSSYEQYF. The CDR3 DNA sequence: TGTGCCAGCAGCTCGACTAGCGGGAGCTCCTACGAGCAGTACTTC. The chain carries TRBV7-9 and TRBJ2-7; 12 bases match TRBD2. The CDR3 spans 15 residues. J gave up 0 bases and V 4 bases, and 1 base lay outside the gene matches. CDR1 SEHNR and CDR2 FQNEAQ come from the germline V gene (reference sequence). Combining the CDR3 with reference TRBV7-9 and TRBJ2-7 gives the whole variable domain DTGVSQNPRHKITKRGQNVTFRCDPISEHNRLYWYRQTLGQGPEFLTYFQNEAQLEKSRLLSDRFSAERPKGSFSTLEIQRTEQGDSAMYLCASSSTSGSSYEQYFGPGTRLTVT.

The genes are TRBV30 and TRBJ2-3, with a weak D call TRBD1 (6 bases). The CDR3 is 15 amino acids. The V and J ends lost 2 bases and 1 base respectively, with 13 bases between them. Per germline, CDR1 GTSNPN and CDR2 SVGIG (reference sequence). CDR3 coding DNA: TGTGCCTGGAGTACAGGGACCCCGGGCACAGATACGCAGTATTTT. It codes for CAWSTGTPGTDTQYF.

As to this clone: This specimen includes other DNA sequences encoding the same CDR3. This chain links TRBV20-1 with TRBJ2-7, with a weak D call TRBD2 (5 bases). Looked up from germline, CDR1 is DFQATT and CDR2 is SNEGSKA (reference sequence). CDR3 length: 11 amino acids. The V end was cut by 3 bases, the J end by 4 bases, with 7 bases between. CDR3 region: CSARGDYEQYF. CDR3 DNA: TGCAGTGCTAGGGGAGATTACGAGCAGTACTTC.

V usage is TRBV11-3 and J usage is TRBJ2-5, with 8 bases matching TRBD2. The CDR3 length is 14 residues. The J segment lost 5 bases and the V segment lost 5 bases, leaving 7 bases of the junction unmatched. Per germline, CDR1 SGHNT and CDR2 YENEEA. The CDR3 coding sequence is TGTGCCAGCAGCCGACCTAGCGGGTTGGAGACCCAGTACTTC. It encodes CASSRPSGLETQYF. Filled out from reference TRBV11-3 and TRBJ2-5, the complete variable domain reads EAGVVQSPRYKIIEKKQPVAFWCNPISGHNTLYWYLQNLGQGPELLIRYENEEAVDDSQLPKDRFSAERLKGVDSTLKIQPAELGDSAVYLCASSRPSGLETQYFGPGTRLLVL.

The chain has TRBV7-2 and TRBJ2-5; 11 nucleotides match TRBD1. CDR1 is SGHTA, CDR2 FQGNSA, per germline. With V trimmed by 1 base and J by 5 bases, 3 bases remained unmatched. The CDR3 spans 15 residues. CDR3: CASSLGTGGPETQYF. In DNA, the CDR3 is TGTGCCAGCAGCTTAGGGACAGGGGGCCCTGAGACCCAGTACTTC.

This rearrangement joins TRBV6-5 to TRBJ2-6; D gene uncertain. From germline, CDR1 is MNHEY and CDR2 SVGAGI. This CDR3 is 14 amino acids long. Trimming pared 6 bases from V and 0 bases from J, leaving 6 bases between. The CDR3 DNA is TGTGCCAGCAGAGGCGGCTCTGGGGCCAACGTCCTGACTTTC. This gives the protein CASRGGSGANVLTF.

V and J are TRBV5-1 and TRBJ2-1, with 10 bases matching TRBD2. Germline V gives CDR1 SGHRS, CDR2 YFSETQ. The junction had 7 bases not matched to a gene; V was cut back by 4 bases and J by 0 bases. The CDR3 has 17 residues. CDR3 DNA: TGCGCCAGCAGCAGACTTTCTAGCGGGAGCTCCTACAATGAGCAGTTCTTC. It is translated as CASSRLSSGSSYNEQFF. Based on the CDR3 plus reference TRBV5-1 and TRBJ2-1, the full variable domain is KAGVTQTPRYLIKTRGQQVTLSCSPISGHRSVSWYQQTPGQGLQFLFEYFSETQRNKGNFPGRFSGRQFSNSRSEMNVSTLELGDSALYLCASSRLSSGSSYNEQFFGPGTRLTVL.